This T cell receptor beta chain was obtained from a study of cytomegalovirus exposure and HLA in healthy donors. In the study overall: When 398 donors were genotyped, 81% of them were found to fall in the Caucasian-associated ancestry cluster.

This CDR3 region has 12 residues. Germline assignment: CDR1 LGHNA and CDR2 YNFKEQ. V lost 0 bases and J lost 10, with 7 bases in between. Overall study findings and caveats: In a later analysis, TCR association rates varied by HLA locus: DRB1 most, HLA-C fewest.

Donors were nominally healthy when sampled, though unrecorded immune exposures were likely. Regarding this clone: Antigen: not known.

It was with 60 Vbeta and 13 Jbeta primers that the PCR ran. Original handling: In a later analysis, the count reached 80 million or so unique TCR beta chains, with roughly 9.9 million shared. The assay was immunoSEQ multiplex PCR, and TCRdb's table has in-frame clones only and misses some. V and J calls and clone size are as listed in that table; D and trimming were resolved from the DNA. The sample includes about 130,000 clones, roughly 78% seen only once; the top ten take over 4%. This chain connects TRBV4-2 to TRBJ2-1, with D hard to call. Source material: PBMCs. The origin of this receptor is a man aged 50 to 59 in good health and CMV-seropositive. The CDR3 reads CASSQERREQFF. CDR3 DNA: TGTGCCAGCAGCCAAGAACGGAGAGAGCAGTTCTTC.